Each of the 21 T cell receptor beta chains below was sequenced from the same sample in a study of cytomegalovirus exposure and HLA in healthy donors. Primers: 60 Vbeta forward and 13 Jbeta reverse. Sequencing was performed with immunoSEQ multiplex PCR; in TCRdb, only in-frame clones are kept and a portion is missing. The sample includes fewer than 200,000 clones, 70% to 90% seen only once; the top ten take about 2.1%. Sequenced: PBMCs. The receptors were gathered from a woman aged 18-30 years in good health and CMV-seronegative.

The chain links TRBV28 to TRBJ1-1, with 11 bases matching TRBD1. The V gene end was trimmed by 6 bases and the J gene end by 4 bases; junction bases not matched to a gene: 7. The CDR3 loop spans 15 amino acids. Germline V gives CDR1 MDHEN, CDR2 SYDVKM. The DNA of the CDR3 is TGTGCCAGCAGGCCCGGGACAGGGGGTGGCACTGAAGCTTTCTTT. Translated: CASRPGTGGGTEAFF.

In this sample, this clone turned up once. The chain employs TRBV29-1 and TRBJ1-3; D is undetermined. The CDR3 is 13 residues long. V was clipped by 7 bases and J by 4 bases, with 14 bases between them. The germline V gene has CDR1 SQVTM and CDR2 ANQGSEA. Here the CDR3 reads CSGQDVAGNTIYF. CDR3 coding DNA: TGCAGCGGCCAGGATGTGGCGGGAAACACCATATATTTT. The full variable domain, in which reference TRBV29-1 and TRBJ1-3 provide the parts outside the CDR3, is SAVISQKPSRDICQRGTSLTIQCQVDSQVTMMFWYRQQPGQSLTLIATANQGSEATYESGFVIDKFPISRPNLTFSTLTVSNMSPEDSSIYLCSGQDVAGNTIYFGEGSWLTVV.

V and J are TRBV2 and TRBJ1-2; D not resolved. There are 14 residues in the CDR3. V shed 5 bases and J shed 7 bases, with 17 bases lying between them. Germline CDR1 and CDR2: SNHLY and FYNNEI. The CDR3 sequence is CASSRQAPVSGYTF. The DNA for the CDR3 is TGTGCCAGCAGTAGGCAGGCGCCGGTGAGTGGCTACACCTTC.

The chain couples TRBV6-5 to TRBJ1-5; no reliable D call. Trimming removed 6 bases at V and 3 bases at J, with 9 bases between. The germline gives CDR1 MNHEY, CDR2 SVGAGI. The CDR3 sequence is 13 residues long. The chain's CDR3 is CASRAGNNQPQHF. The CDR3 DNA follows: TGTGCCAGCAGGGCAGGAAACAATCAGCCCCAGCATTTT.

This clone was seen just once. The V and J genes are TRBV5-1 and TRBJ2-5; D is unclear. V shed 4 bases and J shed 0 bases, with 4 bases lying between them. The CDR3 is 12 residues long. Germline V gene data show CDR1 as SGHRS and CDR2 as YFSETQ. The CDR3 sequence: CASSQYQETQYF. Written as DNA, the CDR3 is TGCGCCAGCAGCCAGTACCAAGAGACCCAGTACTTC.

The chain has TRBV9 and TRBJ1-2, with D unresolved. The CDR3 consists of 13 residues. V lost 2 bases, J lost 8 bases, and 13 bases lay in between. The germline V gene encodes CDR1 SGDLS and CDR2 YYNGEE. The CDR3 reads CASSVEPSFGYTF. DNA for the CDR3: TGTGCCAGCAGCGTCGAGCCCTCGTTCGGCTACACCTTC.

V and J are TRBV10-1 and TRBJ1-6; no definite D call. V was shortened by 3 bases and J by 9 bases, with 9 bases between the two germline ends. This CDR3 comprises 13 residues. Germline V lookup: CDR1 WNHNN, CDR2 SYGVQD (reference sequence). Written as DNA, the CDR3 is TGCGCCAGCAGTGAAGGTCGGGGTTCACCCCTCCACTTT. As protein: CASSEGRGSPLHF.

This clone appeared a few times. The chain uses TRBV5-1 and TRBJ2-1, with TRBD1 identical over 9 bases. Germline loops: CDR1 SGHRS, CDR2 YFSETQ. V shed 4 bases and J 9 bases; nucleotides not matched to a gene: 8. CDR3 length equals 14 residues. The CDR3 bases are TGCGCCAGCAGCCTACTTCCGGGACAGGGTGAGCAGTTCTTC. This codes for CASSLLPGQGEQFF.

The genes are TRBV4-1 and TRBJ2-3, with a possible D match to TRBD2 (5 bases). Germline CDR1 is MGHRA and CDR2 is YSYEKL. The CDR3 extends over 14 amino acids. V was shortened by 4 bases and J by 7 bases, with 15 bases between the two germline ends. This CDR3 is CASSPLEGRNTQYF. The CDR3 nucleotides are TGCGCCAGCAGCCCTTTAGAGGGCCGAAATACGCAGTATTTT.

V is TRBV19 and J is TRBJ1-1, with a tentative D call TRBD1 (6 bases). This CDR3 contains 15 residues. Trimming stripped 4 bases from V and 3 bases from J, with 15 bases between. Germline V gene lookup returns CDR1 LNHDA and CDR2 SQIVND (reference sequence). In DNA form, the CDR3 reads TGTGCCAGTAGTACCGAGCGGGGGGCACACACTGAAGCTTTCTTT. It encodes CASSTERGAHTEAFF.

This rearrangement joins TRBV9 to TRBJ1-1; weak D call: TRBD1 (5 bases). V was shortened by 0 bases and J by 5 bases, with 11 bases between the two germline ends. This CDR3 region has 14 residues. CDR1 is SGDLS, CDR2 YYNGEE, per germline. The CDR3: CASSVELGGTEAFF. The CDR3, as DNA: TGTGCCAGCAGCGTAGAGTTGGGGGGGACTGAAGCTTTCTTT. Full variable domain (remainder filled in from reference TRBV9 and TRBJ1-1): DSGVTQTPKHLITATGQRVTLRCSPRSGDLSVYWYQQSLDQGLQFLIQYYNGEERAKGNILERFSAQQFPDLHSELNLSSLELGDSALYFCASSVELGGTEAFFGQGTRLTVV.

This clone was seen a few times. The chain uses TRBV5-1 and TRBJ1-3, with a possible D match to TRBD1 (6 bases). Germline CDR1 is SGHRS and CDR2 is YFSETQ. This CDR3 comprises 14 residues. V was trimmed by 0 bases and J by 2 bases, leaving 6 bases between them. CDR3 protein: CASSLDRAGNTIYF. The CDR3 DNA follows: TGCGCCAGCAGCTTGGACAGGGCTGGAAACACCATATATTTT.

The V and J genes are TRBV5-4 and TRBJ2-7, with 10 bases aligning to TRBD2. V shed 0 bases and J 7 bases; nucleotides not matched to a gene: 10. CDR1 is SGHNT, CDR2 YYREEE, per germline (reference sequence). CDR3 length equals 16 residues. The CDR3 sequence is CASSLAKREGSREQYF. The CDR3 coding sequence is TGTGCCAGCAGCTTGGCCAAGCGGGAGGGCTCTAGGGAGCAGTACTTC.

This clone was counted only a few times. This chain connects TRBV10-3 to TRBJ2-7, with a possible D match to TRBD2 (6 bases). V lost 4 bases, J lost 6 bases, and 16 bases lay in between. The germline CDR1 and CDR2 sequences are ENHRY and SYGVKD. CDR3 length: 14 amino acids. The CDR3 here is CAISAGDRAAEQYF. In DNA, the CDR3 is TGTGCCATCAGTGCGGGGGACCGAGCCGCCGAGCAGTACTTC.

This chain connects TRBV2 to TRBJ2-7, with 7 bases lining up with TRBD2. The germline CDR1 and CDR2 sequences are SNHLY and FYNNEI. CDR3 length: 13 amino acids. V gave up 8 bases and J gave up 3 bases; unmatched junction bases: 7. This CDR3 reads CASWAGVDYEQYF. The CDR3 DNA reads TGTGCCAGCTGGGCGGGAGTAGACTACGAGCAGTACTTC.

A word on this clone: One end of the junction is discordant with germline, which a read error may explain. The sample has other DNA sequences that encode this CDR3 too. The V call is TRBV9, the J call TRBJ1-6, with a weak D call TRBD1 (5 bases). In germline, CDR1 is SGDLS, CDR2 YYNGEE. The CDR3 has 15 residues. CDR3 DNA: TGTGCCAGCAGCGTGGACAATGTTCGTAATTCCCCCCTCCACTTT. This codes for CASSVDNVRNSPLHF.

This chain connects TRBV27 to TRBJ1-2, with D unresolved. The CDR3 contains 14 residues. The germline gives CDR1 MNHEY, CDR2 SMNVEV (reference sequence). V was cut by 6 bases and J by 4 bases, with 15 bases left in between. The CDR3, as DNA: TGTGCCAGCAGGAGCGTCGGTAGCTTCTATGGCTACACCTTC. It codes for CASRSVGSFYGYTF.

V gene TRBV5-5 combines with J gene TRBJ1-4; D may be TRBD1 (6 bases). V was shortened by 5 bases and J by 8 bases, with 19 bases between the two germline ends. There are 15 residues in the CDR3. CDR1 and CDR2 (germline): SGHKS, YYEKEE (reference sequence). Here the CDR3 reads CASSPLGAASEKLFF. CDR3 bases: TGTGCCAGCAGTCCCCTGGGGGCGGCGTCAGAAAAACTGTTTTTT.

V gene TRBV6-5 combines with J gene TRBJ2-4; 9 bases agree with TRBD1. V lost 4 bases and J lost 8; bases outside the gene matches: 6. The CDR3 consists of 14 residues. CDR1 MNHEY and CDR2 SVGAGI come from the germline V gene. The CDR3 here is CASSSGQGFDIQYF. The CDR3, as DNA: TGTGCCAGCAGTTCCGGACAGGGGTTTGACATTCAGTACTTC.

In its sample, this clone was seen a few times. The genes are TRBV5-4 and TRBJ2-6; possible D gene TRBD1, 6 bases. The ends were cut back, 5 bases at V and 2 bases at J, with 14 bases in the middle. The germline gives CDR1 SGHNT, CDR2 YYREEE (reference sequence). CDR3 size: 16 residues. The CDR3 sequence is CASRMAGVAGANVLTF. The CDR3 bases are TGTGCCAGCAGGATGGCAGGGGTCGCTGGGGCCAACGTCCTGACTTTC.

The V and J genes are TRBV6-1 and TRBJ2-3; D uncertain. The CDR3 contains 13 residues. The germline V and J ends were trimmed by 0 bases and 2 bases, with 3 bases remaining between them. Germline-derived CDR1 and CDR2 are MNHNS and SASEGT. CDR3 coding DNA: TGTGCCAGCAGTGAAGCTATCACAGATACGCAGTATTTT. Translation gives CASSEAITDTQYF.